This TCR beta chain came from a study of response to subunit inactivated influenza vaccine. Points from the study as a whole: The authors suggested that every seasonal influenza vaccination recruits few new T cells.

MiXCR, applied by TCRdb to the RT-PCR reads, yields one record per CDR3 protein. This table holds 700,000 to 900,000 distinct CDR3 sequences, less than 25% found once. This clonotype turned up a few times. Its antigen is as yet unknown. Material: PBMCs from blood, obtained roughly 5 days after vaccination. The TCR was taken from a man aged 50-60 years who received an inactivated influenza vaccine.

For the CDR3, the DNA is TGTGCCACCAGTGATTTTTCCACAGATACGCAGTATTTT. Amino acids: CATSDFSTDTQYF. The chain has TRBV24-1 and TRBJ2-3; no firm D call. In germline, CDR1 is KGHDR, CDR2 SFDVKD. V dropped 1 base and J dropped 2 bases, with 3 bases sitting between them. This CDR3 is 13 amino acids long.